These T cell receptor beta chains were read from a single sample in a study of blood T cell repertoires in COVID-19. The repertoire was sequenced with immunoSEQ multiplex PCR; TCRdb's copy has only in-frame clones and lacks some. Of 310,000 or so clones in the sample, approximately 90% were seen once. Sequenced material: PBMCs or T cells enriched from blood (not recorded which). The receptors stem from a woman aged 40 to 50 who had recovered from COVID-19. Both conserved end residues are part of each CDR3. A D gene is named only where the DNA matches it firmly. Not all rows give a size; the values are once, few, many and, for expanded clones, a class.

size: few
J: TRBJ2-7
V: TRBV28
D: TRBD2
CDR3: CASSLGLAVTYEQYF
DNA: TGTGCCAGCAGTTTGGGTCTAGCGGTTACCTACGAGCAGTACTTC

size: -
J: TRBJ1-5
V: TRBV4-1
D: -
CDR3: CASSQDPLRYSNQPQHF
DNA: TGCGCCAGCAGCCAAGATCCCCTTCGTTATAGCAATCAGCCCCAGCATTTT

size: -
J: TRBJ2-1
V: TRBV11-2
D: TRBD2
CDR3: CASSPVAGGPDNEQFF
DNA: TGTGCCAGCAGCCCCGTAGCGGGAGGGCCGGACAATGAGCAGTTCTTC

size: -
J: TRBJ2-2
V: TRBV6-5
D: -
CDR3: CASSLDRNTGELFF
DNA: TGTGCCAGCAGTTTAGACAGGAACACCGGGGAGCTGTTTTTT

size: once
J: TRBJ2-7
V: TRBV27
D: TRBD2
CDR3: CASSFGTSGAYEQYF
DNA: TGTGCCAGCAGTTTTGGGACTAGCGGAGCCTACGAGCAGTACTTC

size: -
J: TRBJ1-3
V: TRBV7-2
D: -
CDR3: CASSPDSTSSGNTIYF
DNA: TGTGCCAGCAGCCCGGACTCGACGAGCTCTGGAAACACCATATATTTT

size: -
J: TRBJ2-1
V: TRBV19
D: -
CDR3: CASRDSFSSYNEQFF
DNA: TGTGCCAGTAGGGACAGCTTCAGCTCCTACAATGAGCAGTTCTTC

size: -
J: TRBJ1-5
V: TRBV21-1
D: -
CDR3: CASRRGQRYSNQPQHF
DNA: TGTGCCAGCAGACGAGGACAGCGATATAGCAATCAGCCCCAGCATTTT

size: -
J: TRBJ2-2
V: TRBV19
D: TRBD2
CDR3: CASNQLAAGELFF
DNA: TGTGCCAGTAACCAACTAGCGGCCGGGGAGCTGTTTTTT

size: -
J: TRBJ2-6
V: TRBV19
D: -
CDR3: CASSTGSGANVLTF
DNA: TGTGCCAGTAGTACAGGGTCTGGGGCCAACGTCCTGACTTTC

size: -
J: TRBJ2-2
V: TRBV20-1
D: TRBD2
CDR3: CSASFRGRDTGELFF
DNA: TGCAGTGCTAGTTTTCGAGGGAGGGACACCGGGGAGCTGTTTTTT

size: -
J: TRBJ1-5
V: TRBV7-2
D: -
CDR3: CASSLSRGLQEPQHF
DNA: TGTGCCAGCAGCTTAAGTAGGGGACTCCAGGAGCCCCAGCATTTT

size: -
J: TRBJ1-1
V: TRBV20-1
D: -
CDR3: CSERNTEAFF
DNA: TGCAGTGAGAGAAACACTGAAGCTTTCTTT

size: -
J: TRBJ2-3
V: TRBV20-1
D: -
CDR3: CSASPRVPDTQYF
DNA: TGCAGTGCTAGTCCCAGGGTCCCCGATACGCAGTATTTT

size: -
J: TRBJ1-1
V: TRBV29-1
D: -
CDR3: CSVEKGLNTEAFF
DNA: TGCAGCGTTGAGAAGGGGTTGAACACTGAAGCTTTCTTT

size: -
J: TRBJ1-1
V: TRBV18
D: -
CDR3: CASSPDSRRSTEAFF
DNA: TGTGCCAGCTCACCGGATTCGAGGAGGAGCACTGAAGCTTTCTTT

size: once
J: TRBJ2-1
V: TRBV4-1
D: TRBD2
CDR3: CASSSRRLAGPNEQFF
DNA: TGCGCCAGCAGCTCCCGGCGGCTAGCGGGACCCAATGAGCAGTTCTTC

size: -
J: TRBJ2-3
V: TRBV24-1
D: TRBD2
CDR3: CATSDPNPAGASDTQYF
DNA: TGTGCCACCAGTGATCCTAATCCAGCGGGAGCATCAGATACGCAGTATTTT

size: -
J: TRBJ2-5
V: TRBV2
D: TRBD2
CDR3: CASSVGTSGSETQYF
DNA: TGTGCCAGCAGTGTCGGGACTAGCGGGAGTGAGACCCAGTACTTC

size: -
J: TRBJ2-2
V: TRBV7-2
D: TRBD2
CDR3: CASSLEPAGLTNTGELFF
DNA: TGTGCCAGCAGCTTAGAACCGGCGGGACTAACGAACACCGGGGAGCTGTTTTTT

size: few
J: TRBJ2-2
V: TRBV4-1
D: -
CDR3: CASSRTLTGELFF
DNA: TGCGCCAGCAGCCGGACTCTAACCGGGGAGCTGTTTTTT

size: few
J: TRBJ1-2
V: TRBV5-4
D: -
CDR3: CASSPPDSKINYGYTF
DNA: TGTGCCAGCAGCCCACCGGACAGCAAAATCAACTATGGCTACACCTTC

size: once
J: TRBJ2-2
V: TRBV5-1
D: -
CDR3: CASSVGRGTGELFF
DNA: TGCGCCAGCAGCGTGGGACGGGGCACCGGGGAGCTGTTTTTT

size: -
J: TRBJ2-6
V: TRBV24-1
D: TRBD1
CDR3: CATSDPGGRPNVLTF
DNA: TGTGCCACCAGTGATCCAGGGGGCAGGCCCAACGTCCTGACTTTC

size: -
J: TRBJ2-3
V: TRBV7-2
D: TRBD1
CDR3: CASSSPPGGGTDTQYF
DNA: TGTGCCAGCAGCTCGCCGCCAGGGGGCGGTACAGATACGCAGTATTTT

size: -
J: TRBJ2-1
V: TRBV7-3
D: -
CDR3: CASSLNGAGYNEQFF
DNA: TGTGCCAGCAGCTTAAATGGAGCCGGGTACAATGAGCAGTTCTTC

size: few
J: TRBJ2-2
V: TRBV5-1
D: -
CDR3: CASSQTPLGATNTGELFF
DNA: TGCGCCAGCAGCCAAACCCCTCTAGGGGCGACCAACACCGGGGAGCTGTTTTTT

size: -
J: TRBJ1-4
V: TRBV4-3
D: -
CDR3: CASSPLGGGDEKLFF
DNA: TGCGCCAGCAGCCCCTTAGGGGGGGGCGATGAAAAACTGTTTTTT

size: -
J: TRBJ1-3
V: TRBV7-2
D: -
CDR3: CASSLTGPSSTIYF
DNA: TGTGCCAGCAGCTTAACAGGGCCCTCGAGCACCATATATTTT

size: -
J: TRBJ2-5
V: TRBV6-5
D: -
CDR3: CASNAWQETQYF
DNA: TGTGCCAGCAACGCGTGGCAAGAGACCCAGTACTTC

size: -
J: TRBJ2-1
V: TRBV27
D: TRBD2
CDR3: CASSFNQLAANNEQFF
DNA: TGTGCCAGCAGTTTTAACCAACTAGCGGCGAACAATGAGCAGTTCTTC

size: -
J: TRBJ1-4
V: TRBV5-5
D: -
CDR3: CASSLQATNEKLFF
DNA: TGTGCCAGCAGCTTACAGGCAACTAATGAAAAACTGTTTTTT

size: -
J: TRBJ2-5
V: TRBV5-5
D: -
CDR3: CASSGLGQIEETQYF
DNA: TGTGCCAGCAGCGGACTAGGACAGATTGAAGAGACCCAGTACTTC

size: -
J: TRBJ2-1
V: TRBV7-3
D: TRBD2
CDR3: CASSLKGGSGLNEQFF
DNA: TGTGCCAGCAGCTTAAAGGGCGGGAGCGGTCTTAATGAGCAGTTCTTC

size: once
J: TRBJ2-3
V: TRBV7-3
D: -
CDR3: CASSIDTDTQYF
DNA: TGTGCCAGCAGCATAGATACAGATACGCAGTATTTT

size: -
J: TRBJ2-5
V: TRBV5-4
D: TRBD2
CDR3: CASSLRLAGKETQYF
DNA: TGTGCCAGCAGCTTGAGACTAGCGGGAAAAGAGACCCAGTACTTC

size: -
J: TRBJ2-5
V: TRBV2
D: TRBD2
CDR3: CASRAAGGAQETQYF
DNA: TGTGCCAGCAGGGCAGCGGGGGGGGCCCAAGAGACCCAGTACTTC

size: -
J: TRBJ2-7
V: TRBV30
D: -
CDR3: CAWSVRGAYEQYF
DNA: TGTGCCTGGAGTGTACGCGGAGCCTACGAGCAGTACTTC

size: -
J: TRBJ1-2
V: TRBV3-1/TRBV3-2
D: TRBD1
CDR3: CASSQSPRQGVYTF
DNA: TGTGCCAGCAGCCAATCCCCCAGACAGGGTGTCTACACCTTC

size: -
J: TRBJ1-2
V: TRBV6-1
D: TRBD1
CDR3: CASSDDRGSRGYTF
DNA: TGTGCCAGCAGTGATGACAGGGGTTCCAGGGGCTACACCTTC

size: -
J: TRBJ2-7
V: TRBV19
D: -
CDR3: CASSRPGYYEQYF
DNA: TGTGCCAGTAGTAGACCGGGATATTACGAGCAGTACTTC

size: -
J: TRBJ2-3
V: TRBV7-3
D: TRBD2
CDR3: CASSPSGGRVDTQYF
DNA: TGTGCCAGCAGCCCCTCGGGCGGGAGAGTAGATACGCAGTATTTT

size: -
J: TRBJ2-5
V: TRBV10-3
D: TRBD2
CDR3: CAIGEGSGETQYF
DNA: TGTGCCATCGGGGAGGGGTCGGGAGAGACCCAGTACTTC

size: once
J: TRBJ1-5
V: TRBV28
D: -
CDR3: CASSLYRDQPQHF
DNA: TGTGCCAGCAGTTTATATCGGGATCAGCCCCAGCATTTT

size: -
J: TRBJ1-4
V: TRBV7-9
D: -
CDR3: CASSSGLSNEKLFF
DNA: TGTGCCAGCAGCAGCGGACTTAGCAATGAAAAACTGTTTTTT

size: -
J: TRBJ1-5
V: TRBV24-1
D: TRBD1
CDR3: CATSRGPADQPQHF
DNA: TGTGCCACCAGTAGGGGGCCGGCAGATCAGCCCCAGCATTTT

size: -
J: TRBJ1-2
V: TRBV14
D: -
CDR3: CASSRPGLSGYTF
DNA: TGTGCCAGCAGCCGCCCCGGGTTGAGCGGCTACACCTTC

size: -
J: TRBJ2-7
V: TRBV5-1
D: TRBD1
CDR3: CASSPGTGAYEQYF
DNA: TGCGCCAGCAGCCCCGGGACAGGGGCCTACGAGCAGTACTTC